These 27 T cell receptor beta chains were sequenced from one sample in a study of T cell responses to AZD1222 COVID-19 vaccine. This table comes from immunoSEQ multiplex PCR, and its TCRdb copy is limited to in-frame clones, with some not included. In the table there are 150,000 to 180,000 clones, less than 90% of which are singletons. This specimen was peripheral blood, taken on day 0 of MenACWY control vaccination. The receptors were gathered from an adult in good health.

This clone occurred once. The rearrangement links TRBV24-1 to TRBJ2-2; D is unresolved. The V end lost 3 bases, the J end lost 5 bases, and 3 bases lay between the germline ends. There are 12 residues in the CDR3. Germline V gene sequence: CDR1 KGHDR, CDR2 SFDVKD. Written as DNA, the CDR3 is TGTGCCACCAGTGATCCGACCGGGGAGCTGTTTTTT. Its translation is CATSDPTGELFF.

The rearrangement links TRBV11-2 to TRBJ2-5; 7 nucleotides line up with TRBD2. Germline CDR1 SGHAT, CDR2 FQNNGV. The CDR3 consists of 16 residues. The ends lost 5 bases at V and 1 base at J; junction bases unmatched: 10. In DNA form, the CDR3 reads TGTGCCAGCAGCGCTACCGGGACTACCGCCCAAGAGACCCAGTACTTC. Its translation is CASSATGTTAQETQYF.

J is TRBJ1-5 and V is TRBV4-2; TRBD1 matches at 8 bases. Germline CDR1 LGHNA, CDR2 YNFKEQ. V trimming: 0 bases; J trimming: 0 bases; junction bases outside the gene matches: 7. This CDR3 is 18 amino acids long. The CDR3 sequence is CASSQEAGGPYSNQPQHF. CDR3 DNA: TGTGCCAGCAGCCAAGAGGCAGGGGGCCCATATAGCAATCAGCCCCAGCATTTT.

The genes are TRBV19 and TRBJ1-5; possible D gene TRBD1, 5 bases. Germline CDR1 reads LNHDA; CDR2 reads SQIVND (reference sequence). Trimming left V 7 bases short and J 0 bases short, with 10 bases between. The CDR3 runs to 14 residues. This chain's CDR3 is CASMGRISNQPQHF. In DNA form, the CDR3 reads TGTGCCAGTATGGGACGGATTAGCAATCAGCCCCAGCATTTT.

The chain carries TRBV5-1 and TRBJ2-2, with D uncertain. This CDR3 comprises 13 residues. Germline V gene data show CDR1 as SGHRS and CDR2 as YFSETQ. The V and J ends lost 0 bases and 0 bases respectively, with 0 bases between them. The CDR3 loop reads CASSLANTGELFF. The DNA of the CDR3 is TGCGCCAGCAGCTTGGCGAACACCGGGGAGCTGTTTTTT.

The V gene is TRBV4-1, the J gene TRBJ2-7; 9 positions match TRBD2. Germline V gene data show CDR1 as MGHRA and CDR2 as YSYEKL. After removal of 1 base from V and 0 bases from J, the junction contained 1 base not matched to a gene. There are 15 residues in the CDR3. The CDR3 sequence: CASSQGLAASYEQYF. In DNA form, the CDR3 reads TGCGCCAGCAGCCAAGGACTAGCGGCCTCCTACGAGCAGTACTTC.

V usage is TRBV25-1 and J usage is TRBJ1-6; 7 bases align to TRBD1. Germline CDR1 is MGHDK and CDR2 is SYGVNS. The CDR3 has 14 residues. J gave up 4 bases and V 6 bases, and 3 bases lay outside the gene matches. CDR3 region: CASSPGQYNSPLHF. CDR3 bases: TGTGCCAGCAGCCCGGGACAGTATAATTCACCCCTCCACTTT.

The CDR3 loop is CASGGLADYEQYF. The CDR3 nucleotides are TGTGCCAGCGGAGGACTAGCGGACTACGAGCAGTACTTC. The chain couples TRBV27 to TRBJ2-7, with 10 bases identical to TRBD2. Unmatched junction bases numbered 4, after V lost 8 bases and J lost 3 bases. The germline gives CDR1 MNHEY, CDR2 SMNVEV (reference sequence). The CDR3 totals 13 residues.

The gene calls are TRBV4-2 and TRBJ2-2; 7 positions agree with TRBD1. Looked up from germline, CDR1 is LGHNA and CDR2 is YNFKEQ. V trimming: 1 base; J trimming: 1 base; junction bases outside the gene matches: 3. The CDR3 length is 16 residues. CDR3 bases: TGTGCCAGCAGCCAAGTACAGGGGAGGAACACCGGGGAGCTGTTTTTT. Amino acid sequence: CASSQVQGRNTGELFF.

The J gene is TRBJ1-1, the V gene TRBV5-1, with 9 positions matching TRBD1. The V gene end was trimmed by 4 bases and the J gene end by 0 bases; junction bases not matched to a gene: 7. CDR1 and CDR2 from the germline V gene are SGHRS and YFSETQ. CDR3 size: 16 residues. CDR3 sequence reads: CASSPGTGSMNTEAFF. The DNA of the CDR3 is TGCGCCAGCAGCCCAGGGACAGGGAGCATGAACACTGAAGCTTTCTTT.

The J gene is TRBJ1-1, the V gene TRBV5-1; D possibly corresponds to TRBD1 (5 bases). Germline-derived CDR1 and CDR2 are SGHRS and YFSETQ. This CDR3 contains 16 residues. V was shortened by 2 bases and J by 1 base, with 15 bases between the two germline ends. CDR3 in amino acids: CASSFTMGVRNTEAFF. The CDR3, as DNA: TGCGCCAGCAGCTTTACGATGGGGGTCAGGAACACTGAAGCTTTCTTT. Looking up the rest from reference TRBV5-1 and TRBJ1-1 gives the full variable domain: KAGVTQTPRYLIKTRGQQVTLSCSPISGHRSVSWYQQTPGQGLQFLFEYFSETQRNKGNFPGRFSGRQFSNSRSEMNVSTLELGDSALYLCASSFTMGVRNTEAFFGQGTRLTVV.

The chain recombines TRBV19 with TRBJ2-5, with a possible D match to TRBD2 (5 bases). This CDR3 spans 13 amino acids. Germline V gene lookup returns CDR1 LNHDA and CDR2 SQIVND (reference sequence). The V end was cut by 7 bases, the J end by 5 bases, with 14 bases between. CDR3 loop: CASMDSPGETQYF. CDR3 coding DNA: TGTGCCAGTATGGACTCCCCCGGGGAGACCCAGTACTTC.

The V gene is TRBV7-6, the J gene TRBJ2-1; the D gene is possibly TRBD1 (6 bases). Germline V gene data show CDR1 as SGHVS and CDR2 as FNYEAQ. The germline V and J ends were trimmed by 5 bases and 8 bases, with 19 bases remaining between them. The CDR3 has 15 amino acids. The CDR3: CASSPYFTGPDEQFF. For the CDR3, the DNA is TGTGCCAGCAGCCCGTACTTCACAGGGCCCGATGAGCAGTTCTTC.

The rearrangement links TRBV19 to TRBJ2-1, with 9 positions matching TRBD2. This CDR3 has 16 amino acids. The germline CDR1 and CDR2 sequences are LNHDA and SQIVND (reference sequence). J lost 1 base, V lost 8 bases, and 9 bases had no gene match. Here the CDR3 DNA reads TGTGCCAGTGCAAATAGCGGGAGTCTATCCTACAATGAGCAGTTCTTC. Translation: CASANSGSLSYNEQFF. Full variable domain (outside the CDR3, taken from reference TRBV19 and TRBJ2-1): DGGITQSPKYLFRKEGQNVTLSCEQNLNHDAMYWYRQDPGQGLRLIYYSQIVNDFQKGDIAEGYSVSREKKESFPLTVTSAQKNPTAFYLCASANSGSLSYNEQFFGPGTRLTVL.

The gene calls are TRBV5-1 and TRBJ1-3; 11 bases agree with TRBD1. CDR1 and CDR2 from the germline V gene are SGHRS and YFSETQ. The CDR3 loop spans 15 amino acids. J gave up 4 bases and V 3 bases, and 3 bases lay outside the gene matches. CDR3 sequence (DNA): TGCGCCAGCAGCTCGGACAGGGGGCTGGGAAACACCATATATTTT. Its protein product is CASSSDRGLGNTIYF.

This clone has only a few counts. The genes are TRBV11-3 and TRBJ2-2; the D gene is possibly TRBD2 (5 bases). The CDR3 consists of 16 residues. V lost 5 bases, J lost 1 base, and 14 bases lay in between. Germline V gives CDR1 SGHNT, CDR2 YENEEA. In DNA form, the CDR3 reads TGTGCCAGCAGCCAAGCGAGGGTCGAGAACACCGGGGAGCTGTTTTTT. This encodes CASSQARVENTGELFF. Variable domain in full (rest from reference TRBV11-3 and TRBJ2-2): EAGVVQSPRYKIIEKKQPVAFWCNPISGHNTLYWYLQNLGQGPELLIRYENEEAVDDSQLPKDRFSAERLKGVDSTLKIQPAELGDSAVYLCASSQARVENTGELFFGEGSRLTVL.

The gene calls are TRBV7-4 and TRBJ2-7, with D tentatively TRBD2 (5 bases). Looked up from germline, CDR1 is SGHVT and CDR2 is SQSDAQ. The CDR3 spans 14 residues. The ends were cut back, 4 bases at V and 1 base at J, with 11 bases in the middle. CDR3 sequence: CASSYMDSSYEQYF. The CDR3 coding sequence is TGTGCCAGCAGCTATATGGACTCGTCCTACGAGCAGTACTTC.

This rearrangement joins TRBV7-8 to TRBJ1-4; 10 nucleotides agree with TRBD1. This CDR3 is 15 amino acids long. With V trimmed by 4 bases and J by 7 bases, 6 bases remained unmatched. Germline CDR1 SGHVS, CDR2 FQNEAQ. CDR3 DNA sequence: TGTGCCAGCAGCTCGACGGGACAGGGGCGTGAAAAACTGTTTTTT. This gives the protein CASSSTGQGREKLFF. Variable domain in full (rest from reference TRBV7-8 and TRBJ1-4): GAGVSQSPRYKVAKRGQDVALRCDPISGHVSLFWYQQALGQGPEFLTYFQNEAQLDKSGLPSDRFFAERPEGSVSTLKIQRTQQEDSAVYLCASSSTGQGREKLFFGSGTQLSVL.

This chain links TRBV10-1 with TRBJ2-1; D may be TRBD2 (5 bases). Germline V gene lookup returns CDR1 WNHNN and CDR2 SYGVQD (reference sequence). CDR3 length equals 16 residues. The V end lost 3 bases, the J end lost 0 bases, and 12 bases lay between the germline ends. DNA for the CDR3: TGCGCCAGCAGTGAAGCTGACTACCGCTCCTACAATGAGCAGTTCTTC. Amino acids: CASSEADYRSYNEQFF.

The rearrangement uses TRBV9 and TRBJ2-3; 13 bases map to TRBD2. Germline CDR1 reads SGDLS; CDR2 reads YYNGEE. V trimming: 5 bases; J trimming: 3 bases; junction bases outside the gene matches: 3. This CDR3 is 15 amino acids long. CDR3 DNA sequence: TGTGCCAGCAGTCGGACTAGCGGGAGTACAGATACGCAGTATTTT. Its translation: CASSRTSGSTDTQYF.

Of note for this clone: This CDR3 is also generated by other DNA sequences in the sample. The V and J genes are TRBV12-3 or TRBV12-4 and TRBJ1-1; D gene ambiguous. The V end lost 1 base, the J end lost 1 base, and 4 bases lay between the germline ends. The CDR3 covers 13 residues. As DNA, the CDR3 is TGTGCCAGCAGTTTAGTAGGGAACACTGAAGCTTTCTTT. Protein sequence: CASSLVGNTEAFF.

This sequence joins TRBV4-2 and TRBJ2-1; 16 nucleotides agree with TRBD2. The CDR3 spans 18 residues. Germline lookup yields CDR1 LGHNA and CDR2 YNFKEQ. V was pared by 4 bases and J by 9 bases, with 12 bases of the junction left unmatched. This CDR3 is CASSPEGTSGRGGGEQFF. CDR3 sequence (DNA): TGTGCCAGCAGCCCCGAGGGGACTAGCGGGAGGGGGGGAGGTGAGCAGTTCTTC.

V is TRBV12-3 or TRBV12-4 and J is TRBJ1-5; TRBD1 matches 7 bases. With 7 bases clipped from V and 11 bases from J, the junction kept 8 bases outside the gene matches. CDR3 length equals 12 residues. CDR3 residues: CASKRDREAQHF. The CDR3 bases are TGTGCCAGCAAAAGAGACAGGGAGGCCCAGCATTTT.

This CDR3 is CASSPTIDTGGEAFF. The CDR3 DNA follows: TGTGCCAGCAGTCCAACAATTGACACCGGTGGTGAAGCTTTCTTT. The chain uses TRBV6-5 and TRBJ1-1, with D unclear. The V and J ends lost 5 bases and 7 bases respectively, with 20 bases between them. Germline V gene lookup returns CDR1 MNHEY and CDR2 SVGAGI. The CDR3 spans 15 residues.

In this sample, this clone turned up once. This rearrangement joins TRBV29-1 to TRBJ1-1, with D hard to call. The germline V and J ends were trimmed by 7 bases and 1 base, with 4 bases remaining between them. CDR1 is SQVTM, CDR2 ANQGSEA, per germline. This CDR3 is built from 10 residues. CDR3 residues: CSAANTEAFF. The DNA for the CDR3 is TGCAGCGCCGCGAACACTGAAGCTTTCTTT.

The chain uses TRBV19 and TRBJ2-7; 10 bases are a match to TRBD1. V was clipped by 5 bases and J by 2 bases; unmatched bases: 6. This CDR3 region has 15 residues. CDR1 and CDR2 (germline): LNHDA, SQIVND (reference sequence). The chain's CDR3 is CASSRGTGDPYEQYV. The DNA for the CDR3 is TGTGCCAGTAGTCGCGGGACAGGGGACCCCTACGAGCAGTACGTC.

A single count supports this clone. Here the CDR3 reads CASSSAVAESTDTQYF. The DNA of the CDR3 is TGTGCCAGCAGCTCCGCGGTAGCGGAGTCCACAGATACGCAGTATTTT. The V gene is TRBV7-6, the J gene TRBJ2-3, with D maybe TRBD2 (6 bases). The CDR3 has 16 amino acids. The V gene's germline CDR1 is SGHVS and CDR2 FNYEAQ. Trimming pared 4 bases from V and 2 bases from J, leaving 16 bases between.